One sample yielded the 9 T cell receptor beta chains listed below, sequenced in a study of PD-1 blockade in mismatch repair-deficient tumors (dated by TCRdb to about 2017). Preparation of the library involved the immunoSEQ multiplex PCR assay. TCRdb mirrors the immuneACCESS table, restricted to in-frame sequences. Some clones are absent from its copies; in checked studies, under half trace to an unresolved V gene, and the reason for the others is unknown. This sample is represented by some 120,000 clones; more than 70% of them were singletons. Of the sample, roughly 12% is held by the ten largest clones. The sample consisted of peripheral blood, taken just over 70 weeks after starting pembrolizumab. The source is an adult with mismatch repair-deficient cancer.

The rearrangement joins TRBV4-1 to TRBJ1-1; D unresolved. Trimming left V 6 bases short and J 1 base short, with 15 bases between. Germline-derived CDR1 and CDR2 are MGHRA and YSYEKL. The CDR3 spans 15 residues. This chain's CDR3 is CASSLGPATNTEAFF. CDR3 DNA sequence: TGCGCCAGCAGTCTAGGACCGGCGACGAACACTGAAGCTTTCTTT.

The genes are TRBV4-3 and TRBJ2-7; D is undetermined. This CDR3 has 15 residues. Germline values: CDR1 LGHNA, CDR2 YSLEER. V shed 1 base and J shed 3 bases, with 13 bases lying between them. CDR3 DNA sequence: TGCGCCAGCAGCCAAGTTCGGGCGGCGAGCTACGAGCAGTACTTC. Translating it yields CASSQVRAASYEQYF.

The CDR3 DNA reads TGTGCCAGCGTCCGCCCTTTGCTCAACTATGGCTACACCTTC. Protein sequence: CASVRPLLNYGYTF. The chain employs TRBV6-1 and TRBJ1-2, with D hard to call. Germline-derived CDR1 and CDR2 are MNHNS and SASEGT. Trimming removed 8 bases from V and 2 bases from J, with 15 bases in between. The CDR3 spans 14 residues.

V is TRBV6-5 and J is TRBJ1-5; D remains ambiguous. The germline V gene encodes CDR1 MNHEY and CDR2 SVGAGI. CDR3 length equals 14 residues. Trimming shortened V by 0 bases and J by 4 bases, and 7 bases separated the two germline ends. The CDR3 spells CASSYSVKNQPQHF. The CDR3 DNA sequence: TGTGCCAGCAGTTACTCAGTCAAAAATCAGCCCCAGCATTTT.

The chain has TRBV27 and TRBJ2-1; D is undetermined. Trimming stripped 0 bases from V and 2 bases from J, with 8 bases between. Germline lookup yields CDR1 MNHEY and CDR2 SMNVEV (reference sequence). This CDR3 has 15 residues. Here the CDR3 DNA reads TGTGCCAGCAGTTTATCCACCCATCCCTACAATGAGCAGTTCTTC. Protein sequence: CASSLSTHPYNEQFF.

CDR3 sequence: CASSPTSGTYQETQYF. As DNA, the CDR3 is TGTGCCAGCTCACCGACTAGCGGAACCTACCAAGAGACCCAGTACTTC. This chain links TRBV18 with TRBJ2-5, with 9 bases fitting TRBD2. The CDR3 contains 16 residues. The germline V gene encodes CDR1 KGHSH and CDR2 LQKENI. J gave up 0 bases and V 3 bases, and 5 bases lay outside the gene matches.

This clone has only a few counts. The V and J genes are TRBV4-3 and TRBJ2-5, with 7 bases identical to TRBD2. Germline CDR1 LGHNA, CDR2 YSLEER. The CDR3 is 16 residues long. J lost 2 bases, V lost 4 bases, and 10 bases had no gene match. Here the CDR3 reads CASSRSVAGVQETQYF. DNA for the CDR3: TGCGCCAGCAGCCGATCCGTAGCGGGCGTTCAAGAGACCCAGTACTTC.

The chain employs TRBV11-1 and TRBJ2-7; D is possibly TRBD1 (6 bases). Germline values: CDR1 SGHAT, CDR2 FQDESV (reference sequence). V was cut by 5 bases and J by 7 bases, with 15 bases left in between. The CDR3 extends over 13 amino acids. CDR3 amino acids: CASSRPGAVEQYF. CDR3 DNA sequence: TGTGCCAGCAGCCGACCAGGGGCGGTTGAGCAGTACTTC.

The gene calls are TRBV9 and TRBJ2-7, with D maybe TRBD2 (6 bases). Per germline, CDR1 SGDLS and CDR2 YYNGEE. There are 13 residues in the CDR3. V lost 2 bases, J lost 1 base, and 7 bases lay in between. Here the CDR3 reads CASSVGSSYEQYF. The DNA of the CDR3 is TGTGCCAGCAGCGTCGGGAGTTCCTACGAGCAGTACTTC.